The 14 T cell receptor beta chains below all came from one sample that was sequenced in a study of blood T cell repertoires in COVID-19. The table came from immunoSEQ multiplex PCR; TCRdb's copy has only in-frame clones and leaves some out. Of 150,000 to 160,000 clones in the sample, approximately 80% were seen once. The sequenced material came from peripheral blood. These receptors all come from a woman in her fifties or sixties with acute or convalescent COVID-19.

This clone was detected a few times. The chain links TRBV11-2 to TRBJ2-5, with D possibly being TRBD1 (6 bases). This CDR3 contains 12 residues. Germline loops: CDR1 SGHAT, CDR2 FQNNGV. V dropped 5 bases and J dropped 3 bases, with 7 bases sitting between them. The CDR3 bases are TGTGCCAGCAGCCGACAGGAAGAGACCCAGTACTTC. Protein: CASSRQEETQYF.

The chain combines TRBV6-4 with TRBJ1-2; possible D gene TRBD1, 5 bases. V was clipped by 6 bases and J by 7 bases, with 15 bases between them. Germline loops: CDR1 MRHNA, CDR2 SNTAGT. This CDR3 contains 13 residues. The CDR3 DNA reads TGTGCCAGCAGAGGAGGGACCGGGGCTGGCTACACCTTC. Its protein product is CASRGGTGAGYTF.

The chain recombines TRBV5-1 with TRBJ1-1, with a weak D call TRBD1 (5 bases). Germline assignment: CDR1 SGHRS and CDR2 YFSETQ. The CDR3 consists of 14 residues. Deletions cut 3 bases from V and 1 base from J, with 10 bases between. The CDR3, as DNA: TGCGCCAGCAGCTGGGGCTTGGAGAACACTGAAGCTTTCTTT. As protein: CASSWGLENTEAFF. Together with reference TRBV5-1 and TRBJ1-1, the CDR3 gives the full variable domain: KAGVTQTPRYLIKTRGQQVTLSCSPISGHRSVSWYQQTPGQGLQFLFEYFSETQRNKGNFPGRFSGRQFSNSRSEMNVSTLELGDSALYLCASSWGLENTEAFFGQGTRLTVV.

The chain uses TRBV28 and TRBJ1-4, with D perhaps TRBD1 (6 bases). The CDR3 is 15 amino acids. CDR1 and CDR2 (germline): MDHEN, SYDVKM. V was clipped by 2 bases and J by 7 bases, with 14 bases between them. CDR3 sequence reads: CASSLGGRASEKLFF. The CDR3 region has the DNA TGTGCCAGCAGTTTAGGGGGCAGGGCGAGTGAAAAACTGTTTTTT.

The chain recombines TRBV11-2 with TRBJ2-1; 10 bases align to TRBD2. The V and J ends lost 4 bases and 7 bases, in that order; junction bases with no gene match: 4. This CDR3 is 14 amino acids long. CDR1 is SGHAT, CDR2 FQNNGV, per germline. CDR3 nucleotides: TGTGCCAGCAGCTGGCTAGCGGGGGAAAATGAGCAGTTCTTC. It yields the protein CASSWLAGENEQFF.

The V call is TRBV7-3, the J call TRBJ1-6; D gene ambiguous. The CDR3 totals 13 residues. V lost 5 bases and J lost 6, with 8 bases in between. Germline loops: CDR1 SGHTA, CDR2 FQGTGA. The CDR3 nucleotides are TGTGCCAGCAGCGAGCAGGTTAATTCACCCCTCCACTTT. Amino acid sequence: CASSEQVNSPLHF. Full variable domain (rest looked up from reference TRBV7-3 and TRBJ1-6): GAGVSQTPSNKVTEKGKYVELRCDPISGHTALYWYRQSLGQGPEFLIYFQGTGAADDSGLPNDRFFAVRPEGSVSTLKIQRTERGDSAVYLCASSEQVNSPLHFGNGTRLTVT.

CDR3 in amino acids: CASRRDRASTEAFF. The DNA of the CDR3 is TGTGCCAGCAGGAGGGACAGGGCGAGCACTGAAGCTTTCTTT. The V call is TRBV6-5, the J call TRBJ1-1; 9 bases map to TRBD1. Germline lookup yields CDR1 MNHEY and CDR2 SVGAGI. The CDR3 runs 14 residues. V shed 6 bases, J shed 4 bases, and the junction held 6 bases outside the gene matches.

This chain connects TRBV18 to TRBJ1-1; D is perhaps TRBD1 (6 bases). This CDR3 is 15 amino acids long. The V gene's germline CDR1 is KGHSH and CDR2 LQKENI. The V end lost 4 bases, the J end lost 0 bases, and 12 bases lay between the germline ends. The CDR3 nucleotides read TGTGCCAGCTCACTCTCGACAGGAATGAACACTGAAGCTTTCTTT. It codes for CASSLSTGMNTEAFF.

V is TRBV19 and J is TRBJ2-3, with D tentatively TRBD1 (5 bases). V dropped 7 bases and J dropped 1 base, with 21 bases sitting between them. CDR3 length equals 17 residues. CDR1 is LNHDA, CDR2 SQIVND, per germline (reference sequence). CDR3 protein: CASTRRAGLGGTDTQYF. In DNA, the CDR3 is TGTGCCAGTACCCGACGCGCAGGGCTAGGGGGCACAGATACGCAGTATTTT.

This clone was seen a single time. The rearrangement joins TRBV11-2 to TRBJ2-1; 9 bases map to TRBD1. This CDR3 has 16 residues. Germline CDR1 is SGHAT and CDR2 is FQNNGV. The J segment lost 8 bases and the V segment lost 7 bases, leaving 15 bases of the junction unmatched. DNA of the CDR3: TGTGCCAGCACCACAAATACAGGGGGCCTTTTGTATGAGCAGTTCTTC. Protein: CASTTNTGGLLYEQFF.

This chain joins TRBV2 and TRBJ2-5; the match to TRBD1 covers 11 bases. From germline, CDR1 is SNHLY and CDR2 FYNNEI. This CDR3 has 16 residues. V was pared by 5 bases and J by 4 bases, with 9 bases of the junction left unmatched. CDR3 nucleotide sequence: TGTGCCAGCAGTAGCGGGACAGGGGGTAGGAGAGAGACCCAGTACTTC. It is translated as CASSSGTGGRRETQYF.

CDR3 loop: CAGGQGAGYGYTF. The CDR3, as DNA: TGTGCCGGAGGACAGGGGGCCGGCTATGGCTACACCTTC. V gene TRBV2 combines with J gene TRBJ1-2, with 11 nucleotides matching TRBD1. Germline V gene sequence: CDR1 SNHLY, CDR2 FYNNEI. This CDR3 contains 13 residues. J gave up 4 bases and V 11 bases, and 6 bases lay outside the gene matches.

The chain joins TRBV5-1 to TRBJ1-3; 11 positions agree with TRBD1. This CDR3 has 16 residues. The germline V gene has CDR1 SGHRS and CDR2 YFSETQ. The V gene end was trimmed by 1 base and the J gene end by 6 bases; junction bases not matched to a gene: 6. The CDR3 nucleotides read TGCGCCAGCAGCTTGCGCCCGGGACAGGGGGTAAACACCATATATTTT. Translation gives CASSLRPGQGVNTIYF.

This clone has only one observation. The J gene is TRBJ1-1, the V gene TRBV2; 9 bases are shared with TRBD1. V was pared by 6 bases and J by 4 bases, with 6 bases of the junction left unmatched. The CDR3 consists of 14 residues. Per the germline V gene, CDR1 is SNHLY and CDR2 is FYNNEI. CDR3 amino acids: CASSTGQGLTEAFF. CDR3 nucleotides: TGTGCCAGCAGCACCGGACAGGGGCTCACTGAAGCTTTCTTT.